The sequence of this TCR beta chain was determined in a study of OX40 agonist ivuxolimab in advanced cancers. About the study: The dose of intravenous ivuxolimab that patients received every 2 weeks ranged from 0.01 to 10 mg/kg. Study-level findings and limits: Dosing at 0.1 to 3.0 mg/kg was accompanied by clonal expansion of CD4+ and CD8+ blood T cells by week 6. CD8+ T cells averaged more expanded clones than CD4+.

Some clones are missing from TCRdb's copy, which holds only in-frame ones; the method was immunoSEQ multiplex PCR. The top ten hold approximately 0.4% of the sample, which has about 65,000 clones, around 86% seen once. A note on this clone: Its antigen remains unknown.

V was pared by 1 base and J by 7 bases, with 3 bases of the junction left unmatched. The CDR3 runs 15 residues. The V gene's germline CDR1 is SGHNT and CDR2 YYREEE (reference sequence). Sample: CD4+ or CD8+ T cells sorted from blood, taken in a trial of the OX40 agonist ivuxolimab. This chain links TRBV5-4 with TRBJ1-4, with 11 bases matching TRBD1. The clonotype was recovered from an adult with an advanced solid tumor such as melanoma, head and neck, liver or kidney cancer. The CDR3 DNA reads as TGTGCCAGCAGCTTGAAGGACAGGGGGCTTGAAAAACTGTTTTTT. Translating it yields CASSLKDRGLEKLFF.